The entry that follows covers one T cell receptor (beta chain) sequence. The data were taken from a study of control samples from healthy donors and cancer patients. The table came from immunoSEQ multiplex PCR; TCRdb's copy has only in-frame clones and leaves some out. The table shows approximately 190,000 clones, with approximately 90% occurring only once. The TCR originated in a man aged 30 to 45 in good health. The specimen sequenced was blood.

CDR3 sequence (DNA): TGTGCCAGTAGTATCCGACAGGCAACTAATGAAAAACTGTTTTTT. Its translation is CASSIRQATNEKLFF. This rearrangement joins TRBV19 to TRBJ1-4, with D perhaps TRBD1 (6 bases). Trimming took off 3 bases at V and 0 bases at J, with 8 bases between the two ends. The length of the CDR3 is 15 residues. Germline V gives CDR1 LNHDA, CDR2 SQIVND (reference sequence). Drawing the rest from reference TRBV19 and TRBJ1-4, the complete variable domain is DGGITQSPKYLFRKEGQNVTLSCEQNLNHDAMYWYRQDPGQGLRLIYYSQIVNDFQKGDIAEGYSVSREKKESFPLTVTSAQKNPTAFYLCASSIRQATNEKLFFGSGTQLSVL.